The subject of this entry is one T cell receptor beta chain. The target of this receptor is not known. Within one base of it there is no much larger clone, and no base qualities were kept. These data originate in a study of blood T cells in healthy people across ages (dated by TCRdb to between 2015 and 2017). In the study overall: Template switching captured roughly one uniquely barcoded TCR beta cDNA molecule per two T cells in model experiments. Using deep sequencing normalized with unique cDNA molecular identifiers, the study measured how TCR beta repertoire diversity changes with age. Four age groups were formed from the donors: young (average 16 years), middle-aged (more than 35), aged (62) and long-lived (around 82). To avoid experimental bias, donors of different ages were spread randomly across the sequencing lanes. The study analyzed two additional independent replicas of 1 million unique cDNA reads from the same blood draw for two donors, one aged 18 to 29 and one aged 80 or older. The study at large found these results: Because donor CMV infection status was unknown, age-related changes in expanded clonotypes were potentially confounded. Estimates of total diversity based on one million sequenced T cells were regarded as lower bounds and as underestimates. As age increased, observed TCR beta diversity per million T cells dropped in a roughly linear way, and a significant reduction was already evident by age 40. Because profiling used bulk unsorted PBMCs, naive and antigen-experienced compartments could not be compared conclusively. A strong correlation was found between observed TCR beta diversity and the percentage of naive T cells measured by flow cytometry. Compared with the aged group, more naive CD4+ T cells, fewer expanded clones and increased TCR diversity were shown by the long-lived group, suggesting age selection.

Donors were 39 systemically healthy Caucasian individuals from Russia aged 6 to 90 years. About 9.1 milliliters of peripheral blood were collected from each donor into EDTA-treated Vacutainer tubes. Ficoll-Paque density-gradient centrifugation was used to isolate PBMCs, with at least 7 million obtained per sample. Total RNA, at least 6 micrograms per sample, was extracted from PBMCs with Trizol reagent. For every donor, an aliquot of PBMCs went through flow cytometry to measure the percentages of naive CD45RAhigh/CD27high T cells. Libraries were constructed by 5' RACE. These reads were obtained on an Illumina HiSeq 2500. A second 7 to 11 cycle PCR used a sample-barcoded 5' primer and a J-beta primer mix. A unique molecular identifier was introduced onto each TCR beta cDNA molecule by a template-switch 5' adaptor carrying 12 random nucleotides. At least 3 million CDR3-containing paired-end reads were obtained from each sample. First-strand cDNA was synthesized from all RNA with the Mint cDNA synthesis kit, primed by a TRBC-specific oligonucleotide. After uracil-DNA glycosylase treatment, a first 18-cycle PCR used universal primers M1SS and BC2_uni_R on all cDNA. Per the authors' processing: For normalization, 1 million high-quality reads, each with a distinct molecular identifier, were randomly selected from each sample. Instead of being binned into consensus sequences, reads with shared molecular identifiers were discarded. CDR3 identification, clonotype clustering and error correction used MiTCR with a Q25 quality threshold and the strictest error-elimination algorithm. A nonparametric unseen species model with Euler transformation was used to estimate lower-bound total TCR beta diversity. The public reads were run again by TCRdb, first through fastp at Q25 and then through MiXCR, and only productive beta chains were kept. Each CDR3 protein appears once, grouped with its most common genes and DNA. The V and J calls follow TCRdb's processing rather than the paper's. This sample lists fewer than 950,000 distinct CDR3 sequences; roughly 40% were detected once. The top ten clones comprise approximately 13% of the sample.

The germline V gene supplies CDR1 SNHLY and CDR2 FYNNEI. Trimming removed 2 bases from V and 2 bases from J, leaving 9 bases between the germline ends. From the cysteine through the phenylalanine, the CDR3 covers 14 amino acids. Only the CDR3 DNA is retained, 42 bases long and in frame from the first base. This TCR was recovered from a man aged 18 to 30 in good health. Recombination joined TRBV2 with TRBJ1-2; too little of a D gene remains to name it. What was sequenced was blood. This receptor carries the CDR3 CASSESGRNYGYTF. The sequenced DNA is TGTGCCAGCAGTGAATCGGGCAGGAACTATGGCTACACCTTC. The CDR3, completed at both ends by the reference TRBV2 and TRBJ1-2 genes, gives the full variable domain EPEVTQTPSHQVTQMGQEVILRCVPISNHLYFYWYRQILGQKVEFLVSFYNNEISEKSEIFDDQFSVERPDGSNFTLKIRSTKLEDSAMYFCASSESGRNYGYTFGSGTRLTVV.